This entry is about one T cell receptor beta chain. What this receptor recognizes is not known. Base qualities were left out, and no much larger clone turns up one base away. This sample was included in a study of cytomegalovirus exposure and HLA in healthy donors (dated by TCRdb to about 2017). As for the study more broadly: An earlier analysis of approximately 600 of the donors reported about 250 Gb of sequence data and 117 million unique TCR beta sequences from some 180 million T cells. In an earlier analysis of a few hundred of the donors, high-throughput TCR beta sequencing was used to judge whether each TCR beta V gene segment behaved as functional or pseudogenic. Genome-wide SNP genotypes for about three fifths of the roughly 670 donors were used in a later genetic analysis, which treated that subset as a discovery cohort. All discovery cohort repertoires had been generated on a single sequencing platform. The genetic ancestry cluster associated with self-reported Caucasian donors included roughly 84% of the roughly 400 genotyped donors. Rather than using new phenotypic data, the later analysis identified candidate immune exposures from TCR beta sequences and from how often those sequences occurred across donors. To predict cytomegalovirus infection status, the study combined high-throughput TCR immunosequencing, statistical association of individual TCRs with disease status, and machine learning. Both class I and class II loci were covered by HLA typing, at four-digit resolution. Along with the approximately 700-subject first cohort, a separate validation cohort of 120 different subjects was used. Four or five DR-DQ haplotypes were handled as single units for association and clustering because linkage in the cohort was strong. A later analysis re-examined previously published TCR beta repertoires from roughly 650 donors and added high-resolution HLA genotyping to investigate patterns of TCR occurrence. Among several hundred genotyped donors of the cohort, an average of approximately 200,000 unique TCR beta nucleotide sequences was sequenced per donor, of which about 19% were non-productive. Typing coverage varied by locus: roughly 620-630 donors for A, B, C, DRB1 and DQB1; about 520 for DQA1; 600 to 610 for DPA1; 450 to 480 for DPB1. Donor age, sex, ethnicity and CMV serostatus were compiled together with the repertoire data. The T cell repertoires of 670 or so subjects were profiled by immunosequencing and related to cytomegalovirus serostatus. Roughly 300 gigabases of sequencing data and around 90 million unique TCR sequences made up an early release that covered approximately 620 HLA-typed donors. The study was designed to test whether signatures of past pathogen exposure could be identified by cataloging public T cell receptors.

The library was produced with the immunoSEQ multiplex PCR assay. For the multiplex PCR, a mixture combining 60 forward primers for TCR Vbeta segments and 13 reverse primers for TCR Jbeta segments was used. A multiplex PCR assay on genomic DNA amplified the CDR3 region of rearranged TCR beta genes. Amplified TCR beta libraries were sequenced as 87-base-pair reads on the Illumina HiSeq System. The authors processed their data as follows. Across the 500 to 850 repertoires, a later analysis counted roughly 84 million unique TCR beta chains, 9 million to 14 million of which were shared by at least two donors. To remove PCR and sequencing errors, raw reads were error-corrected and collapsed into unique sequences using a nearest-neighbor algorithm that merged closely related sequences. Alignment of CDR3 sequences to IMGT reference sequences was used to assign V, D and J gene segments. For a sequence to be retained, a match of at least six nucleotides was required to both a V gene segment and a J gene segment. A rearrangement was called productive if the CDR3 had no stop codons and remained in frame with V and J, and every other rearrangement was called non-productive. CDR3 was defined by IMGT convention, running from the second conserved V-encoded cysteine to the conserved J-encoded phenylalanine. The earlier analysis of about 500 of the donors excluded sequences that lacked an unambiguous match to a single V gene segment. In an earlier analysis of approximately 590 of the donors, V segments were called functional above 56.7% productive rearrangements and were called segregating when the between-donor standard deviation exceeded 5%. A statistical classification framework was developed to diagnose cytomegalovirus status using the catalog of TCR beta chain sequences. V and J gene assignment, in a later analysis, came from comparing TCR nucleotide sequences with IMGT/GENE-DB human TR gene sequences. The TCRdist pipeline was used in a later analysis to assign CDR3 sequences and most-parsimonious VDJ recombination scenarios. In a later analysis, each TCR beta chain was defined by its CDR3 amino acid sequence together with its V-gene family, and reads without a unique V-gene family were excluded. As a way to deal with suspected cross-contamination and a sequencing artifact, a later analysis dropped 450 to 600 nucleotide sequences that were highly shared and had low generation probability. For each public chain, a later analysis derived a clonal expansion index from normalized ranks of inferred template counts within each repertoire. A later analysis computed generation probabilities with a VDJ recombination model fitted to out-of-frame rearrangements, and checked the results against IGoR. A later analysis scored TCR-TCR, TCR-HLA and TCR-CMV co-occurrence with hypergeometric tests, applying a repertoire-size bias correction to TCR pairs. A later analysis estimated false discovery rates by permuting HLA or CMV assignments 20 times. In a later analysis, co-occurring TCRs were grouped using DBSCAN, and TCRdist sequence similarity was added for clustering within HLA-allele-positive subsets. Repertoires with fewer than 30,000 or more than 120,000 public chains were left out of co-occurrence clustering, as were about five repertoires with anomalous nucleotide sharing. This is the immuneACCESS table as TCRdb keeps it, with only in-frame sequences that have V and J called. A part of the clones is gone; compared with another copy, unresolved V genes explain less than half, and the rest is unexplained. D and trimming were read from the DNA, whereas the V and J calls and clone size are those reported in that table. The sample table records about 120,000 clones; around 76% of these occur just once. 25% to 35% of the sample is held by the ten biggest clonotypes.

Study-wide conclusions, independent of this receptor: Some 15 rarely observed V segments, including chromosome 9 orphons, were excluded from the earlier analysis of approximately 500 of the donors because counts were too low. In a later analysis, 15,000 to 20,000 TCR beta sequences were associated with specific HLA alleles at a false discovery rate of 0.05. Cytomegalovirus status was reported to be diagnosed by the classifier with high specificity and sensitivity in both the original and validation cohorts. A further reported finding was that TCR beta sequences accurately predicted the HLA-A and HLA-B alleles for most subjects in the first cohort. According to a later analysis, most CMV-associated TCR beta chains appeared to be HLA-restricted, and the HLA associations seemed to be driven largely by CMV exposure. According to a later analysis, TCR association rates differed among HLA loci, with DRB1 alleles showing the most associated TCRs and HLA-C alleles showing the fewest. Because HLA typing was missing for some donors at each locus, association tests included only the typed subset. Compared with equally common non-associated chains, HLA-associated TCR beta chains in a later analysis were more clonally expanded and had lower generation probabilities. In vitro tests confirmed that a few of the cytomegalovirus-associated TCR beta chains recognize cytomegalovirus antigens. When HLA alleles, especially DR and DQ, strongly co-occurred, TCR associations were difficult to assign to individual alleles. A cluster of highly shared sequence variants was judged likely to represent a technical artifact of the sequencing pipeline. Several of the top co-occurrence clusters appeared to be linked to parvovirus B19, influenza, CMV and Epstein-Barr virus, according to a later analysis. Most TCR sequences were seen in very few donors, while some public TCRs were found in many individuals. Compared with the roughly 700-donor mean, donors in an Asian-associated ancestry cluster had fewer N-insertions in productive TCRs, according to a later genetic analysis. Linkage disequilibrium might explain the correlated functional status among segregating V segments, but an unknown experimental factor could not be ruled out. The only immune exposure information available for the cohort was CMV serostatus. In an earlier analysis of some 500 of the donors, most TCR beta V segments appeared in productive rearrangements about 90% or about 30% of the time, broadly matching IMGT annotations. The cohort was sequenced for TCR beta chains only, and without alpha or paired-chain data the features that could be detected were limited. According to the authors, the approach could potentially be generalized to other disease states and immunological phenotypes. The presence/absence analyses assumed that sequencing depth was roughly uniform across donors, and that assumption may not be true. The study listed 164 TCR beta chains as associated with cytomegalovirus. A later genetic analysis associated a missense DCLRE1C variant with V-gene and J-gene trimming of TCR beta chains, and an independent cohort replicated the association.

In total, over 600 healthy bone marrow donors made up the cohort. At the time of sampling, all cohort members were nominally healthy, though unrecorded immune exposures were likely present. The donor tested CMV seropositive, placing the donor among the 289 seropositive members of the cohort. A peripheral blood sample was provided by each donor, and peripheral blood mononuclear cells were used for TCR beta sequencing. The Qiagen DNeasy Blood Extraction Kit was used to extract genomic DNA from the blood cell samples. The sequence derives from a man between 60 and 75 years old in good health and CMV-seropositive. Input material: PBMCs.

The CDR3 is CASSAPGLDNEQFF. In nucleotide form, the sequence is TGTGCCAGCAGCGCACCGGGACTTGACAATGAGCAGTTCTTC. The receptor chain draws on TRBV9 and TRBJ2-1; matching of 6 bases hints at TRBD2 as the D gene. The cysteine opens and the phenylalanine closes a CDR3 of 14 amino acids. Only the CDR3 region is kept as DNA, spanning 42 bases read in frame from base 1. A distance of 12 bases separates the germline ends of V and J, which lose 3 bases and 5 bases respectively. Per the germline V gene, SGDLS is the CDR1 and YYNGEE is the CDR2.